This paragraph reports one T cell receptor (beta chain). Trimming took off 3 bases at V and 3 bases at J, with 12 bases between the two ends. The CDR3 sequence is 14 residues long. This sample was taken from a study of early T cells in non-severe SARS-CoV-2 infection. TCRdb re-called the 5' RACE reads through MiXCR, storing one row per CDR3 protein. The table includes fewer than 110,000 distinct CDR3 sequences, roughly 10% detected once. The sample consisted of whole blood. The V call is TRBV12-3 or TRBV12-4, the J call TRBJ2-7; possibly TRBD1 for D (5 bases). The clonotype comes from an adult who was a healthcare worker with PCR-confirmed SARS-CoV-2 infection or an uninfected control (not recorded which). The CDR3 DNA follows: TGTGCCAGCAGTTTCTTAGGGGTCTACTACGAGCAGTACTTC. Protein product: CASSFLGVYYEQYF.